The clone carrying this TCR beta chain was recorded once. The antigen is undetermined. The data were produced by immunoSEQ multiplex PCR, yet TCRdb's version contains in-frame clones alone and is incomplete. Here the sample spans under 2.5 million clones, 80% to 95% being singletons. These data originate in a study of shared clonotypes between healthy human individuals. Regarding the study as a whole: Sampling included only blood; tissue repertoires likely differ.

Germline V gene lookup returns CDR1 SGHVS and CDR2 FQNEAQ. The J segment lost 10 bases and the V segment lost 6 bases, leaving 8 bases of the junction unmatched. The CDR3 loop spans 12 amino acids. The rearrangement links TRBV7-8 to TRBJ1-2; TRBD1 matches 7 bases. This TCR was recovered from a man aged 18 to 29 in good health. Some clones in this sample may be carry-over from other donors' samples. Sequencing was performed on naive CD4+ T cells from PBMCs. Subset indicated: CD45RA+ positively selected. The CDR3 reads CASSSDRASYTF. CDR3 bases: TGTGCCAGCAGTAGTGACAGGGCTTCCTACACCTTC.